This entry lists 27 T cell receptor beta chains sequenced from one sample in a study of vaccination and CD4 T cells after COVID-19. Noted treatment: approximately nine-day PBMC culture with coronavirus spike peptide pools or control peptides (ViraFEST assay). Their recognized antigens are unknown. Sequencing of cultured CD4+ T cell DNA used the Oncomine TCR Beta short-read assay. MiXCR, applied by TCRdb to the PCR reads, yields one record per CDR3 protein. The sample has roughly 14,000 distinct CDR3 sequences; 48% are singletons. Sequencing used CD4+ T cells from blood, cultured in vitro. The receptors come from a human donor who had recovered from COVID-19.

The chain combines TRBV4-3 with TRBJ2-2; D may match TRBD1 or TRBD2 (5 bases each). With 6 bases removed from V and 2 bases from J, the gap between germline ends came to 13 bases. Germline V CDR1 and CDR2: LGHNA, YSLEER. The CDR3 consists of 15 residues. In DNA form, the CDR3 reads TGCGCCAGCAGAACCGGGACGCTAAACACCGGGGAGCTGTTTTTT. Its translation: CASRTGTLNTGELFF.

This clonotype was counted a few times. V is TRBV27 and J is TRBJ2-4, with D possibly matching TRBD2 (6 bases). Germline CDR1 MNHEY, CDR2 SMNVEV (reference sequence). This CDR3 is 16 amino acids long. Trimming shortened V by 4 bases and J by 3 bases, and 16 bases separated the two germline ends. The CDR3 DNA follows: TGTGCCAGCAGTTCCCCGCACGGGGGAGGCAAAAACATTCAGTACTTC. Translating it yields CASSSPHGGGKNIQYF.

The chain links TRBV6-1 to TRBJ2-7; TRBD1 matches at 8 bases. There are 13 residues in the CDR3. Germline V gene sequence: CDR1 MNHNS, CDR2 SASEGT. J gave up 7 bases and V 6 bases, and 8 bases lay outside the gene matches. CDR3 nucleotide sequence: TGTGCCAGCAGGGCCAGGGGGCCGGGAGAGCAGTACTTC. Its protein product is CASRARGPGEQYF.

The chain links TRBV10-3 to TRBJ2-2; D is tentatively TRBD1 or TRBD2 (5 bases each). The CDR3 has 16 residues. Trimming took 4 bases from V and 7 from J, leaving 19 bases between them. Germline values: CDR1 ENHRY, CDR2 SYGVKD. In nucleotides, the CDR3 is TGTGCCATCAGTGGCCGGGACCCCCCCCGGGGCGGGGAGCTGTTTTTT. Amino acid sequence: CAISGRDPPRGGELFF.

The chain has TRBV27 and TRBJ2-7, with 12 bases aligning to TRBD1. Looked up from germline, CDR1 is MNHEY and CDR2 is SMNVEV (reference sequence). The CDR3 is 17 amino acids. Unmatched junction bases numbered 12, after V lost 8 bases and J lost 1 base. The CDR3 here is CASAGVRDRGRSYEQYF. The CDR3 DNA follows: TGTGCCAGCGCCGGCGTTCGGGACAGGGGGCGGTCCTACGAGCAGTACTTC.

The chain combines TRBV6-1 with TRBJ1-1; 9 bases map to TRBD1. This CDR3 region has 17 residues. V lost 4 bases, J lost 5 bases, and 14 bases stayed unmatched. Germline V gene lookup returns CDR1 MNHNS and CDR2 SASEGT. CDR3 protein: CASSAIRDRVVGTEAFF. The DNA for the CDR3 is TGTGCCAGCAGTGCAATCCGGGACAGGGTTGTGGGGACTGAAGCTTTCTTT.

The V call is TRBV6-5, the J call TRBJ2-7; either TRBD1 or TRBD2 may supply D (5 bases each). Germline assignment: CDR1 MNHEY and CDR2 SVGAGI. The CDR3 runs to 13 residues. Between the trimmed V and J ends, which lost 2 bases and 12 bases, there was a span of 17 bases. The CDR3 DNA sequence: TGTGCCAGCAGTTACGAGAGGGGTAGATTGCGGTACTTC. Its protein product is CASSYERGRLRYF.

There are a few counts of this clonotype. The chain joins TRBV11-3 to TRBJ2-7; no firm D call. V was trimmed by 6 bases and J by 2 bases, leaving 20 bases between them. This CDR3 region has 16 residues. Germline CDR1 SGHNT, CDR2 YENEEA. The CDR3 nucleotides read TGTGCCAGCAGTCTTAGAGCCACCGAGTTTACCTACGAGCAGTACTTC. It yields the protein CASSLRATEFTYEQYF.

This chain connects TRBV20-1 to TRBJ2-7; TRBD1 matches at 9 bases. This CDR3 has 15 amino acids. V shed 0 bases, J shed 4 bases, and the junction held 7 bases outside the gene matches. CDR1 and CDR2 from the germline V gene are DFQATT and SNEGSKA (reference sequence). CDR3 residues: CSARDAGTGSYEQYF. The CDR3 nucleotides are TGCAGTGCTAGAGATGCCGGGACAGGGTCTTACGAGCAGTACTTC.

The rearrangement links TRBV12-3 or TRBV12-4 to TRBJ2-7; 7 bases align to TRBD1. The junction had 1 base not matched to a gene; V was cut back by 2 bases and J by 6 bases. The CDR3 sequence is 12 residues long. The CDR3 nucleotides are TGTGCCAGCAGTTTAAGGGGGCTCGAGCAGTACTTC. Its protein product is CASSLRGLEQYF.

This clonotype has just a few counts. The CDR3 spells CASSEPSGSNYGYTF. For the CDR3, the DNA is TGTGCCAGCAGTGAACCCTCAGGGTCTAACTATGGCTACACCTTC. The J gene is TRBJ1-2, the V gene TRBV6-1; D might be TRBD1 (5 bases). With 2 bases removed from V and 0 bases from J, the gap between germline ends came to 10 bases. This CDR3 comprises 15 residues. Germline V gives CDR1 MNHNS, CDR2 SASEGT.

This clonotype was seen more than once but under ten times. The V call is TRBV7-2, the J call TRBJ1-5; D gene ambiguous. Germline CDR1 SGHTA, CDR2 FQGNSA. V was trimmed by 1 base and J by 0 bases, leaving 7 bases between them. The CDR3 is 15 residues long. The CDR3 sequence: CASSLGTNSNQPQHF. In nucleotides, the CDR3 is TGTGCCAGCAGCTTAGGAACTAATAGCAATCAGCCCCAGCATTTT.

The chain is built from TRBV15 and TRBJ2-7; unclear D gene. Trimming left V 0 bases short and J 0 bases short, with 9 bases between. Germline CDR1 and CDR2: LNHNV and YYDKDF (reference sequence). This CDR3 is 15 amino acids long. This CDR3 reads CATSRDEESSYEQYF. The CDR3 DNA reads TGTGCCACCAGCAGAGACGAGGAGAGCTCCTACGAGCAGTACTTC.

This chain links TRBV14 with TRBJ1-6; D is unresolved. Deletions cut 0 bases from V and 14 bases from J, with 8 bases between. The CDR3 is 12 residues long. Germline V gene lookup returns CDR1 SGHDN and CDR2 FVKESK. The CDR3 DNA sequence: TGTGCCAGCAGCCAAGATCCAGGTTCCCTCCACTTT. Translating gives CASSQDPGSLHF. The whole variable domain, remainder taken from reference TRBV14 and TRBJ1-6, is EAGVTQFPSHSVIEKGQTVTLRCDPISGHDNLYWYRRVMGKEIKFLLHFVKESKQDESGMPNNRFLAERTGGTYSTLKVQPAELEDSGVYFCASSQDPGSLHFGNGTRLTVT.

The chain joins TRBV10-2 to TRBJ1-2; the D is unclear. V was trimmed by 3 bases and J by 4 bases, leaving 18 bases between them. There are 16 residues in the CDR3. Germline lookup yields CDR1 WSHSY and CDR2 SAAADI. The CDR3, as DNA: TGCGCCAGCAGTGAAAGAAGGATAGGCCAGTCCTATGGCTACACCTTC. It is translated as CASSERRIGQSYGYTF.

The V gene is TRBV2, the J gene TRBJ1-2; maybe TRBD1 (5 bases). CDR3 length: 14 amino acids. Germline assignment: CDR1 SNHLY and CDR2 FYNNEI. V was pared by 6 bases and J by 6 bases, with 17 bases between. The CDR3 coding sequence is TGTGCCAGCAGCGCAACCCCGGGACCCCATGGCTACACCTTC. Amino acid sequence: CASSATPGPHGYTF.

The chain couples TRBV7-2 to TRBJ2-4, with TRBD2 matching over 15 bases. V was clipped by 1 base and J by 4 bases; unmatched bases: 8. There are 19 residues in the CDR3. Germline CDR1 and CDR2: SGHTA and FQGNSA. CDR3 nucleotide sequence: TGTGCCAGCAGCTTAGAGGGACTAGCGGGAGGCGGGCCAAAAAACATTCAGTACTTC. Protein product: CASSLEGLAGGGPKNIQYF. The whole variable domain, remainder taken from reference TRBV7-2 and TRBJ2-4, is GAGVSQSPSNKVTEKGKDVELRCDPISGHTALYWYRQSLGQGLEFLIYFQGNSAPDKSGLPSDRFSAERTGGSVSTLTIQRTQQEDSAVYLCASSLEGLAGGGPKNIQYFGAGTRLSVL.

V is TRBV20-1 and J is TRBJ2-7, with D perhaps matching TRBD1 or TRBD2 (6 bases each). The CDR3 has 14 residues. Germline V gene sequence: CDR1 DFQATT, CDR2 SNEGSKA (reference sequence). Trimming took 1 base from V and 5 from J, leaving 15 bases between them. CDR3 DNA: TGCAGTGCTAGAGGGGGGGCCCCTTGGCACGAGCAGTACTTC. Translating it yields CSARGGAPWHEQYF.

The rearrangement uses TRBV11-3 and TRBJ1-2, with 7 bases lining up with TRBD1. This CDR3 region has 13 residues. V lost 2 bases, J lost 7 bases, and 4 bases stayed unmatched. Germline CDR1 reads SGHNT; CDR2 reads YENEEA. CDR3: CASSLPGTAGYTF. CDR3 nucleotide sequence: TGTGCCAGCAGCTTACCCGGGACAGCTGGCTACACCTTC.

J is TRBJ1-1 and V is TRBV7-2, with TRBD1 as a possible D gene (5 bases). Germline CDR1 and CDR2: SGHTA and FQGNSA. The CDR3 loop spans 13 amino acids. V lost 5 bases and J lost 1, with 8 bases in between. The CDR3 spells CASSKTANTEAFF. DNA for the CDR3: TGTGCCAGCAGCAAGACAGCGAACACTGAAGCTTTCTTT.

The sample holds a few counts of this clonotype. This chain connects TRBV27 to TRBJ2-3; D is unclear. In germline, CDR1 is MNHEY, CDR2 SMNVEV (reference sequence). The CDR3 runs 13 residues. With 7 bases removed from V and 12 bases from J, the gap between germline ends came to 20 bases. The CDR3: CASTTTGNRHQYF. The CDR3 DNA is TGTGCCAGCACTACTACTGGCAACAGACACCAGTATTTT.

The chain couples TRBV30 to TRBJ1-1; no firm D call. Germline values: CDR1 GTSNPN, CDR2 SVGIG (reference sequence). With 2 bases removed from V and 7 bases from J, the gap between germline ends came to 11 bases. CDR3 length: 12 amino acids. CDR3: CAWSRGIHEAFF. The CDR3 DNA sequence: TGTGCCTGGAGTCGGGGAATACATGAAGCTTTCTTT.

The V and J genes are TRBV19 and TRBJ2-4; D is tentatively TRBD1 or TRBD2 (5 bases each). Trimming stripped 7 bases from V and 5 bases from J, with 21 bases between. The germline V gene has CDR1 LNHDA and CDR2 SQIVND (reference sequence). The CDR3 sequence is 16 residues long. CDR3 loop: CASTTSGARDENIQYF. The DNA of the CDR3 is TGTGCCAGTACCACCTCCGGGGCAAGAGACGAAAACATTCAGTACTTC.

V and J are TRBV4-1 and TRBJ1-2; the D is unclear. Germline V CDR1 and CDR2: MGHRA, YSYEKL. Trimming removed 6 bases from V and 0 bases from J, with 8 bases in between. The CDR3 contains 13 residues. The CDR3 here is CASSNPSNYGYTF. Here the CDR3 DNA reads TGCGCCAGCAGTAACCCGTCTAACTATGGCTACACCTTC.

The rearrangement uses TRBV19 and TRBJ2-3; D gene unclear. The germline V and J ends were trimmed by 2 bases and 0 bases, with 9 bases remaining between them. Germline V gives CDR1 LNHDA, CDR2 SQIVND (reference sequence). The CDR3 consists of 15 residues. This CDR3 is CASSILGPSTDTQYF. The CDR3 DNA reads TGTGCCAGTAGTATACTCGGTCCCAGCACAGATACGCAGTATTTT. The variable domain in full, with the rest retrieved from reference TRBV19 and TRBJ2-3, is DGGITQSPKYLFRKEGQNVTLSCEQNLNHDAMYWYRQDPGQGLRLIYYSQIVNDFQKGDIAEGYSVSREKKESFPLTVTSAQKNPTAFYLCASSILGPSTDTQYFGPGTRLTVL.

CDR3: CASSLAGARDTQYF. The DNA of the CDR3 is TGTGCCAGCTCTCTAGCGGGGGCTCGAGATACGCAGTATTTT. The chain uses TRBV7-2 and TRBJ2-3, with 10 bases matching TRBD2. V lost 8 bases, J lost 5 bases, and 7 bases stayed unmatched. This CDR3 region has 14 residues. CDR1 and CDR2 (germline): SGHTA, FQGNSA.

This clonotype appeared once. The chain couples TRBV18 to TRBJ1-5; D gene uncertain. This CDR3 spans 15 amino acids. V lost 2 bases to trimming and J lost 2 bases, with 10 bases between them. Germline values: CDR1 KGHSH, CDR2 LQKENI. The CDR3 nucleotides are TGTGCCAGCTCACCAGGAGGGATAGGCAATCAGCCCCAGCATTTT. This encodes CASSPGGIGNQPQHF.